This TCR beta chain was captured in a study of blood T cell repertoires in COVID-19 (dated by TCRdb to 2019 to 2021). About the investigation overall: Samples from collaborators originated in the United States, Italy and Spain and spanned both the acute and convalescent phases of COVID-19. The material from the prospective study consisted of cDNA or gDNA derived from T cells, B-cell-depleted T cells, or PBMCs. Subjects who had been exposed to COVID-19, were actively infected with it, or had recovered from it provided the deeply sampled blood TCRbeta repertoires that made up the dataset. A freely available public database, intended as a resource for researchers studying the immune response to SARS-CoV-2, is where the repertoires were released. The samples were drawn from two sources: the first 160 participants of the ongoing ImmuneRACE study, and fewer than 1,500 subjects contributed by 6 global collaborators. Nearly every sample came with metadata listing a de-identified subject ID, COVID-19 status, age in years and sex. Where available, HLA class I and class II types were obtained from metadata supplied by the sample provider rather than from assay-based typing. Results the study describes overall, beyond this receptor: The amount of clinical and demographic metadata varied by source and participant and was provided uncurated.

The collaborating institutions used their own protocols to collect whole blood in K2EDTA tubes. For TCRbeta analysis, collaborators shipped samples as frozen whole blood, isolated PBMCs, or DNA extracted from either of those sample types. On this clone itself: Its specific antigen is unknown. The sample holds no much larger clone one base away, and base qualities are not on file.

Trimming costs V 7 bases and J 2 bases, and their ends lie 14 bases apart. The germline V gene encodes CDR1 SQVTM and CDR2 ANQGSEA. There are 13 amino acids in the CDR3, from cysteine to phenylalanine inclusive. Only the CDR3 DNA is retained, 39 bases long and in frame from the first base. TCRbeta CDR3 regions were amplified from genomic DNA by means of the immunoSEQ Assay, a bias-controlled multiplex PCR. From the authors' description of their analysis: Within the assay, amplification of reference gene primers was used to estimate how many nucleated cells each sample contained. To quantify the absolute abundance of each unique TCRbeta CDR3 rearrangement, sequence reads were collapsed and filtered. For each sample, productive Simpson clonality was calculated as the square root of Simpson's diversity index over productive rearrangements. Sourced from immuneACCESS, this table was stored by TCRdb with only in-frame sequences that have V and J called. A share of the clones is absent; for the studies checked, an unresolved V gene accounts for under half, and the remainder has no known explanation. From that table come the V and J calls and clone size; the DNA was used to work out D and trimming. The sample table shows about 62,000 clones, and approximately 86% are seen once. Approximately 0.99% of the sample lies in the top ten.

The sequence links TRBV29-1 to TRBJ1-2; D gene: possibly TRBD1, on 5 matching bases. Sequenced input: peripheral blood. The receptor was isolated from a man aged 65-85 years with acute or convalescent COVID-19. The CDR3 region reads CSALPGGNYGYTF. Read as DNA, the sequence is TGCAGCGCCCTACCGGGGGGGAACTATGGCTACACCTTC. With all but the CDR3 taken from the reference TRBV29-1 and TRBJ1-2 genes, the full variable domain is: SAVISQKPSRDICQRGTSLTIQCQVDSQVTMMFWYRQQPGQSLTLIATANQGSEATYESGFVIDKFPISRPNLTFSTLTVSNMSPEDSSIYLCSALPGGNYGYTFGSGTRLTVV.